These 19 T cell receptor beta chains came from one sample sequenced in a study of T cells in Graves' hyperthyroidism and ophthalmopathy. TCR beta CDR3 regions were amplified from RNA. First-round RT-PCR of the TCR CDR3 relied on the HTBI primer set. One entry per CDR3 protein results from TCRdb running MiXCR on the multiplex PCR reads. Altogether roughly 500,000 distinct CDR3 sequences are present, around 46% being singletons, with the ten largest covering 15% to 20%. The specimen was peripheral blood or thyroid tissue (not recorded which). The receptors were gathered from an adult woman with Graves' disease, either hyperthyroidism or ophthalmopathy (not recorded which).

In this sample, this clonotype turned up many times. V and J are TRBV2 and TRBJ1-4; D gene unclear. V was pared by 3 bases and J by 8 bases, with 13 bases between. This CDR3 spans 14 amino acids. The V gene's germline CDR1 is SNHLY and CDR2 FYNNEI. The CDR3 nucleotides read TGTGCCAGCAGTGAGGGCTTCAAAGGAGAAAAACTGTTTTTT. Protein: CASSEGFKGEKLFF. Looking up the rest from reference TRBV2 and TRBJ1-4 gives the full variable domain: EPEVTQTPSHQVTQMGQEVILRCVPISNHLYFYWYRQILGQKVEFLVSFYNNEISEKSEIFDDQFSVERPDGSNFTLKIRSTKLEDSAMYFCASSEGFKGEKLFFGSGTQLSVL.

In its sample, this clonotype was seen a few times. This chain links TRBV12-3 or TRBV12-4 with TRBJ1-1; D not resolved. Trimming removed 3 bases from V and 7 bases from J, with 15 bases in between. This CDR3 spans 14 amino acids. The CDR3: CASSLAQFGIEAFF. The CDR3 DNA follows: TGTGCCAGCAGTTTGGCGCAGTTCGGCATTGAAGCTTTCTTT.

This clonotype was recorded at least ten times. This rearrangement joins TRBV19 to TRBJ1-6; TRBD1 aligns across 8 bases. Unmatched junction bases numbered 16, after V lost 5 bases and J lost 7 bases. The germline V gene encodes CDR1 LNHDA and CDR2 SQIVND (reference sequence). CDR3 length: 18 residues. CDR3 bases: TGTGCCAGTAGTCCTCGGGGGGACAGGTCTTCGGAAAATTCACCCCTCCACTTT. It codes for CASSPRGDRSSENSPLHF.

Comments on this clonotype: At one end, the junction sequence differs from germline, possibly due to a read error. The rearrangement joins TRBV7-6 to TRBJ1-4, with 7 nucleotides matching TRBD1. The CDR3 has 15 residues. Germline loops: CDR1 SGHVS, CDR2 FNYEAQ. In DNA form, the CDR3 reads TGTGCCAGCAGCTCACGGGGACAGTTGAAGGAAAAACTGTATTTT. It is translated as CASSSRGQLKEKLYF.

The J gene is TRBJ1-2, the V gene TRBV7-2, with 9 bases lining up with TRBD1. Trimming removed 5 bases from V and 7 bases from J; junction bases left unmatched: 11. The CDR3 contains 15 residues. Germline V gene sequence: CDR1 SGHTA, CDR2 FQGNSA. The CDR3 loop is CASSRELQGARGYTF. The CDR3 bases are TGTGCCAGCAGCCGAGAATTACAGGGGGCGCGTGGCTACACCTTC.

This clonotype appeared a few times. The V and J genes are TRBV6-6 and TRBJ2-2; 10 bases are shared with TRBD2. This CDR3 is built from 19 residues. CDR1 and CDR2 from the germline V gene are MNHNY and SVGAGI (reference sequence). V lost 5 bases to trimming and J lost 1 base; unmatched junction nucleotides: 13. As DNA, the CDR3 is TGTGCCAGCAGTCCAGCCGGACTAGCGGTAAACCTGAACACCGGGGAGCTGTTTTTT. This gives the protein CASSPAGLAVNLNTGELFF.

This clonotype was detected only a few times. The chain couples TRBV20-1 to TRBJ2-1; D remains unclear. The CDR3 runs to 13 residues. The germline V and J ends were trimmed by 7 bases and 6 bases, with 16 bases remaining between them. Germline lookup yields CDR1 DFQATT and CDR2 SNEGSKA (reference sequence). The CDR3 sequence is CSEGPPTRNEQFF. CDR3 nucleotide sequence: TGCAGTGAAGGGCCACCCACCCGCAATGAGCAGTTCTTC.

The V gene is TRBV25-1, the J gene TRBJ1-6; D gene uncertain. Deletions cut 6 bases from V and 10 bases from J, with 13 bases between. CDR1 and CDR2 from the germline V gene are MGHDK and SYGVNS. This CDR3 has 13 amino acids. The CDR3 DNA reads as TGTGCCAGCAGCTTGGGTGCGGAGTCACCCCTCCACTTT. Its translation: CASSLGAESPLHF.

The chain has TRBV7-2 and TRBJ1-2; D unclear. CDR1 and CDR2 from the germline V gene are SGHTA and FQGNSA. The CDR3 spans 14 residues. Trimming cost V 5 bases and J 5 bases, with 15 bases left between them. The CDR3 coding sequence is TGTGCCAGCAGCGAAAAGCCCGACGGTTATGGCTACACCTTC. It encodes CASSEKPDGYGYTF.

This clonotype appeared a few times. The rearrangement links TRBV15 to TRBJ2-6; D is possibly TRBD1 or TRBD2 (5 bases each). Trimming removed 5 bases from V and 0 bases from J, with 11 bases in between. Germline-derived CDR1 and CDR2 are LNHNV and YYDKDF (reference sequence). The CDR3 runs to 16 residues. Here the CDR3 reads CATSVGRSSGANVLTF. CDR3 in DNA: TGTGCCACCAGCGTGGGACGTAGCTCTGGGGCCAACGTCCTGACTTTC.

The V gene is TRBV19, the J gene TRBJ1-1, with D possibly TRBD1 on 6 matching bases. V lost 4 bases and J lost 5, with 11 bases in between. Germline V lookup: CDR1 LNHDA, CDR2 SQIVND (reference sequence). The CDR3 has 13 residues. CDR3 sequence reads: CASSNRVGTEAFF. The CDR3 DNA sequence: TGTGCCAGTAGTAACAGGGTCGGGACTGAAGCTTTCTTT. The full variable domain, completed using reference TRBV19 and TRBJ1-1, is DGGITQSPKYLFRKEGQNVTLSCEQNLNHDAMYWYRQDPGQGLRLIYYSQIVNDFQKGDIAEGYSVSREKKESFPLTVTSAQKNPTAFYLCASSNRVGTEAFFGQGTRLTVV.

The chain combines TRBV29-1 with TRBJ1-1, with a possible D match to TRBD1 (6 bases). CDR3 size: 15 residues. The germline CDR1 and CDR2 sequences are SQVTM and ANQGSEA. The V end lost 4 bases, the J end lost 0 bases, and 15 bases lay between the germline ends. CDR3 nucleotide sequence: TGCAGCGTTGCAGGGGATGGGACTCTGAACACTGAAGCTTTCTTT. This sequence encodes CSVAGDGTLNTEAFF.

This clonotype was seen repeatedly, ten times or more. J is TRBJ1-1 and V is TRBV27, with TRBD1 identical over 7 bases. The junction had 1 base not matched to a gene; V was cut back by 1 base and J by 5 bases. This CDR3 contains 13 residues. CDR1 and CDR2 from the germline V gene are MNHEY and SMNVEV (reference sequence). Written as DNA, the CDR3 is TGTGCCAGCAGTTTATACAGGGGAACTGAAGCTTTCTTT. Amino acid sequence: CASSLYRGTEAFF.

This clonotype was seen more than once but under ten times. The genes are TRBV7-6 and TRBJ2-7; 11 bases are a match to TRBD2. With the DNA end fitting TRBJ2-1 better, the J assignment may be wrong. CDR1 and CDR2 (germline): SGHVS, FNYEAQ. The CDR3 has 14 amino acids. The CDR3 reads CASSSGLADNEQFF. The CDR3 DNA follows: TGTGCCAGCAGCTCGGGACTAGCGGACAATGAGCAGTTCTTC.

This chain uses TRBV10-1 with TRBJ2-7; no clear D. V dropped 4 bases and J dropped 0 bases, with 10 bases sitting between them. CDR3 size: 14 residues. Germline V gene lookup returns CDR1 WNHNN and CDR2 SYGVQD (reference sequence). The CDR3 nucleotides are TGCGCCAGCAGTGGACGGACGAGCTCCTACGAGCAGTACTTC. Translation gives CASSGRTSSYEQYF.

Concerning this clonotype: This could be a read error, since a much larger clone is one nucleotide away. Likely a read error: the CDR3 ends without its conserved phenylalanine or tryptophan. The genes are TRBV19 and TRBJ1-4; 9 bases are a match to TRBD1. Germline V lookup: CDR1 LNHDA, CDR2 SQIVND (reference sequence). CDR3 length equals 16 residues. V dropped 9 bases and J dropped 5; count of bases not matched to a gene: 13. The CDR3 is CARRRQGGGGNEKLFS. CDR3 nucleotide sequence: TGTGCCAGGAGAAGACAGGGGGGAGGGGGAAATGAAAAACTGTTTTCT.

The chain recombines TRBV2 with TRBJ2-1; TRBD1 matches at 7 bases. The V and J ends lost 3 bases and 0 bases, in that order; junction bases with no gene match: 2. The CDR3 has 15 residues. Germline V gene lookup returns CDR1 SNHLY and CDR2 FYNNEI. This CDR3 is CASSEQGDSYNEQFF. The CDR3 bases are TGTGCCAGCAGTGAGCAGGGGGACTCCTACAATGAGCAGTTCTTC.

This clonotype was detected only a few times. V gene TRBV6-5 combines with J gene TRBJ1-2, with TRBD1 matching 7 bases. Trimming removed 1 base from V and 8 bases from J; junction bases left unmatched: 7. CDR1 and CDR2 (germline): MNHEY, SVGAGI. This CDR3 contains 14 residues. CDR3 region: CASSYLTGLGGYTF. In DNA, the CDR3 is TGTGCCAGCAGTTACTTGACAGGGCTGGGGGGCTACACCTTC.

This clonotype was detected only a few times. J is TRBJ2-6 and V is TRBV19, with D possibly being TRBD1 (6 bases). From germline, CDR1 is LNHDA and CDR2 SQIVND (reference sequence). This CDR3 is built from 16 residues. Trimming took 3 bases from V and 2 from J, leaving 11 bases between them. The CDR3 loop is CASSMKGDTGANVLTF. The CDR3 nucleotides are TGTGCCAGTAGTATGAAGGGGGACACTGGGGCCAACGTCCTGACTTTC.